This TCR beta chain was retrieved from a study of T-cell reconstitution after alpha-beta-depleted transplantation in children. Construction of the TCRbeta library involved unique molecular identifiers. MiXCR, applied by TCRdb to the PCR reads, yields one record per CDR3 protein. In the table there are just under 350,000 distinct CDR3 sequences, 15% to 20% of which are singletons. This clonotype was recorded only once. Its antigen is currently unknown. The V end was cut by 4 bases, the J end by 0 bases, with 25 bases between. CDR3 length: 19 residues. Germline V CDR1 and CDR2: SGHRS, YFSETQ. Broader study findings: Elevated TCRbeta diversity at day 60 was traced, in some patients, to surviving recipient T cells and thymic progenitors. Reportedly, alpha-beta T cells present about two months post-transplant originated from several hundred expanded clones of graft origin. Most T-cell counts and diversity one year after the transplant came from T cells that were newly produced.

Sequencing used PBMCs, mostly from graft donor cells, obtained 360 days after TCRalphabeta/CD19-depleted stem cell transplant. The receptor's source is a male patient aged 2-15 years who had a stem cell transplant for acute lymphoblastic leukemia, so the T cells may come from the graft donor. The rearrangement uses TRBV5-1 and TRBJ1-2; tentative D call: TRBD1 (5 bases). The chain's CDR3 is CASSPQEYYPRRSNYGYTF. The CDR3 DNA follows: TGCGCCAGCAGCCCACAGGAGTATTACCCTCGACGATCTAACTATGGCTACACCTTC.